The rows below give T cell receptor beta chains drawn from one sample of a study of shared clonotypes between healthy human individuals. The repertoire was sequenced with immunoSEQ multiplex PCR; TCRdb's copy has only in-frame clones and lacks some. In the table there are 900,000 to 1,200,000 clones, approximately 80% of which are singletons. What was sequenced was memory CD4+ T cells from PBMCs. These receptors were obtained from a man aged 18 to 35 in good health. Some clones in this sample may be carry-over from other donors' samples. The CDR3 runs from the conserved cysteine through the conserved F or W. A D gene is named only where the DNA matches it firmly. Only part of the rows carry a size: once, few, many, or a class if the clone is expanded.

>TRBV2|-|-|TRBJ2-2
TGTGCCAGCAGCGACGACGGGAAGGGCGGGGAGCTGTTTTTT
CASSDDGKGGELFF
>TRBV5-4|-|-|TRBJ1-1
TGTGCCAGCAGCCTCCTGGGGAACACTGAAGCTTTCTTT
CASSLLGNTEAFF
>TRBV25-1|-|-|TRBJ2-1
TGTGCCAGCAGTGAATTTCGAGGGCAGTTCTTC
CASSEFRGQFF
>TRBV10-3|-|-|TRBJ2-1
TGTGCCAGCCACAGCGACCCGTCCTCCTACAATGAGCAGTTCTTC
CASHSDPSSYNEQFF
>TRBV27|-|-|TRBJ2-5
TGTGCCAGCAGTTTATCGACAGGGAGGGGGGAGACCCAGTACTTC
CASSLSTGRGETQYF
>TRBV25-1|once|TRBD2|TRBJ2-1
TGTGCCAGCAGTGAAATGCTAGCGGTCAACAATGAGCAGTTCTTC
CASSEMLAVNNEQFF
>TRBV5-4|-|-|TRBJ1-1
TGTGCCAGCAGCTTAACCGTGCGGGTCACTGAAGCTTTCTTT
CASSLTVRVTEAFF
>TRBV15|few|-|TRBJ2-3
TGTGCCACCAGCAGAGGCGGCGGAACTAGCACAGATACGCAGTATTTT
CATSRGGGTSTDTQYF
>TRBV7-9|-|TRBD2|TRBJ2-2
TGTGCCAGCAGCCCCCGGCGGGAGGTCGGGGAGCTGTTTTTT
CASSPRREVGELFF
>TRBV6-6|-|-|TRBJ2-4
TGTGCCAGCAGTGCTCAGGGTCTAGAAAACATTCAGTACTTC
CASSAQGLENIQYF
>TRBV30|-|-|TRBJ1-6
TGTGCCTGGAGTTCGGGGGGGTGGATTTCACCCCTCCACTTT
CAWSSGGWISPLHF
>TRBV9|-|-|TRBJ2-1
TGTGCCAGCAGCGAACGCCCTCAAGGGGGGGGCTATCGGGATGAGCAGTTCTTC
CASSERPQGGGYRDEQFF
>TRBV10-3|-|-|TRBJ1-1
TGTGCCATCAGTGAGTCCCCGGGACTTAGGAACACTGAAGCTTTCTTT
CAISESPGLRNTEAFF
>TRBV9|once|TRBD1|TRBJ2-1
TGTGCCAGCAGCGTAGCTAGGACAGGTTTGAATGAGCAGTTCTTC
CASSVARTGLNEQFF
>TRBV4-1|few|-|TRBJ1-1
TGCGCCAGCAGCCACTCGTTGGGGGGACCTACTATGAACACTGAAGCTTTCTTT
CASSHSLGGPTMNTEAFF
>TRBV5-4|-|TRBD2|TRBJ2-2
TGTGCCAGCAGCCCGGGGACTAGCGGGACGAACACCGGGGAGCTGTTTTTT
CASSPGTSGTNTGELFF
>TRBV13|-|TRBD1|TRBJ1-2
TGTGCCAGCAGCCTTGCTACAGGGGGACTAGTCTTTGGCTACACCTTC
CASSLATGGLVFGYTF
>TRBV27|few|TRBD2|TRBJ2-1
TGTGCCAGCAGAAAAAAGCGGGAGGGCCTCCATGAGCAGTTCTTC
CASRKKREGLHEQFF
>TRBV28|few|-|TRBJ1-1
TGTGCCAGCGGGAGGTTCCAGAACACTGAAGCTTTCTTT
CASGRFQNTEAFF
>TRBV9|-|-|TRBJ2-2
TGTGCCAGCAGCTCAGGACGGAACGCGAACACCGGGGAGCTGTTTTTT
CASSSGRNANTGELFF
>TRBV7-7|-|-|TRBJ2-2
TGTGCCAGCAGCCGAAACTTGGATACCGGGGAGCTGTTTTTT
CASSRNLDTGELFF
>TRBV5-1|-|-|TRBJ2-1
TGCGCCAGCAGCTGGCCGCTCCCCCTGGCAAATGAGCAGTTCTTC
CASSWPLPLANEQFF
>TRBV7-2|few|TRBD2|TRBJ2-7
TGTGCCAGCAGCTTAGCGGGAGGGCCCAACGAGCAGTACTTC
CASSLAGGPNEQYF
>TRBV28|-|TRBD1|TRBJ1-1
TGTGCCAGCAGTGCGACAGGGGGGAATGCTGAAGCTTTCTTT
CASSATGGNAEAFF
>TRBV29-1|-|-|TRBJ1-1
TGCAGTGCTAGAGAGAACACTGAAGCTTTCTTT
CSARENTEAFF
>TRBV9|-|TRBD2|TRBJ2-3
TGTGCCAGCAGCCTTGGTGGGGGGGTCACAGATACGCAGTATTTT
CASSLGGGVTDTQYF
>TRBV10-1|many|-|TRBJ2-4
TGCGCCAGCATTTTAGGGATTCAGTACTTC
CASILGIQYF
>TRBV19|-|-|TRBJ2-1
TGTGCCAGTAACTGGGGGCTTTACAATGAGCAGTTCTTC
CASNWGLYNEQFF
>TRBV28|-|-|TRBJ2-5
TGTGCCAGCAGTCTCAACACCATCGGGGCTCAAGAGACCCAGTACTTC
CASSLNTIGAQETQYF
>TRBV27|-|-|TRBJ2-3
TGTGCCAGCGGATCAGGGTGGACCACAGATACGCAGTATTTT
CASGSGWTTDTQYF
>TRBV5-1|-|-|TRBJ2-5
TGCGCCAGCACCTTGGGACCGCTCGAAGAGACCCAGTACTTC
CASTLGPLEETQYF
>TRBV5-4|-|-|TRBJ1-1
TGTGCCAGCAGCTTGGAGGGCAGAATGAACACTGAAGCTTTCTTT
CASSLEGRMNTEAFF
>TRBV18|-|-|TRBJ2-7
TGTGCCAGCTCACCACCGTATCAGGGGCGCGCGGGGGTGCAGTACTTC
CASSPPYQGRAGVQYF
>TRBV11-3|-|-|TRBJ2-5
TGTGCCAGCAGCCTCGGGACACACGAAGAGACCCAGTACTTC
CASSLGTHEETQYF
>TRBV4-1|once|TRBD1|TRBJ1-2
TGCGCCAGCAGCTTCACAGGGGCCTATGGCTACACCTTC
CASSFTGAYGYTF
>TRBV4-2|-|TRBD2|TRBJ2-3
TGTGCCAGCAGCCAAGATCTGGGCCTAGCGGGGGGCACAGATACGCAGTATTTT
CASSQDLGLAGGTDTQYF
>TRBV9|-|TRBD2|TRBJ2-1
TGTGCCAGCAGCCCTAGCGGGGAACCTTACAATGAGCAGTTCTTC
CASSPSGEPYNEQFF
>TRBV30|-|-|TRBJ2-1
TGTGCCTGGAATAGGCGCGAGGATGAGCAGTTCTTC
CAWNRREDEQFF
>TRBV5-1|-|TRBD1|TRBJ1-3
TGCGCCAGCAGCTTGGACCCGGGACAGGCGAGCTCTGGAAACACCATATATTTT
CASSLDPGQASSGNTIYF
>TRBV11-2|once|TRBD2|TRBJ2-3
TGTGCCAGCAGCCTGACTAGCGGGACCTCCACAGATACGCAGTATTTT
CASSLTSGTSTDTQYF
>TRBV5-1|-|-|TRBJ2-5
TGCGCCAGTCGGGGAAAAGAGACCCAGTACTTC
CASRGKETQYF
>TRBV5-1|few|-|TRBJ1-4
TGCGCCAGCAGCTTGCTTTCGGCTACCCAGGGGACTAATGAAAAACTGTTTTTT
CASSLLSATQGTNEKLFF
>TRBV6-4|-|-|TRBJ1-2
TGTGCCAGCAGTGCAGGGTATGGTAACTATGGCTACACCTTC
CASSAGYGNYGYTF
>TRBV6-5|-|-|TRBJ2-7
TGTGCCAGCAGTTACCAGAGGGGTTCCTACGAGCAGTACTTC
CASSYQRGSYEQYF
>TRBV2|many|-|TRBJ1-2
TGTGCCAGCAGTGGACAAGCCGAAATATATGGCTACACCTTC
CASSGQAEIYGYTF
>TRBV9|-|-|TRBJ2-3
TGTGCCAGCAGCGTGGCGAGCGAGGGAGATACGCAGTATTTT
CASSVASEGDTQYF
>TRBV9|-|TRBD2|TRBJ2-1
TGTGCCAGCAGCGGGAAGACTAGCGGGAGGATGTGGGAAGAGCAGTTCTTC
CASSGKTSGRMWEEQFF
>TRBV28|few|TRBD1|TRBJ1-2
TGTGCCAGCAGCCCCGGGACAGCCAACTATGGCTACACCTTC
CASSPGTANYGYTF
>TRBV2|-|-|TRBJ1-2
TGTGCCAGCAGTGATCGGGAGGGCAGAAACTATGGCTACACCTTC
CASSDREGRNYGYTF
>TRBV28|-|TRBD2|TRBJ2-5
TGTGCCAGCAGTTCCATAGCGGGAGGGCCGGGACGAGAAGAGACCCAGTACTTC
CASSSIAGGPGREETQYF
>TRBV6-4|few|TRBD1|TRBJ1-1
TGTGCCAGCGTAGCAAGGGACAGGGCGGGCACTGAAGCTTTCTTT
CASVARDRAGTEAFF
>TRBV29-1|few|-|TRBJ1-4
TGCAGCGTTGGTACAGGGCAATTTCCTGAAAAACTGTTTTTT
CSVGTGQFPEKLFF
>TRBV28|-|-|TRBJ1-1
TGTGCCAGCAGTACTCGACGGCCATCGAACACTGAAGCTTTCTTT
CASSTRRPSNTEAFF
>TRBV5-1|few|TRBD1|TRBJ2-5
TGCGCCAGCAGCTTGCAAACAGGGGGCCAAGAGACCCAGTACTTC
CASSLQTGGQETQYF
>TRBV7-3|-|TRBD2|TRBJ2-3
TGTGCCAGCAGCTTAGTAGCGGGAGGGAGCACAGATACGCAGTATTTT
CASSLVAGGSTDTQYF
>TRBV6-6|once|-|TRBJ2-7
TGTGCCAGCAGCCGCGTAGCAGGACCCTACGAGCAGTACTTC
CASSRVAGPYEQYF
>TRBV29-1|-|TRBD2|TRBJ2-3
TGCAGCGTGGGGGGGCCCAGCGGGAGTCCCGCAGATACGCAGTATTTT
CSVGGPSGSPADTQYF
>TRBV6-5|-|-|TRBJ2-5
TGTGCCAGCAAAAGCAGCCTGGGGTCCGAGACCCAGTACTTC
CASKSSLGSETQYF
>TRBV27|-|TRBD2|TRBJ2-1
TGTGCCAGCAGTTTAAAGGCTAGCGGGAGACGCAATGAGCAGTTCTTC
CASSLKASGRRNEQFF
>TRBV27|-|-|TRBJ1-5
TGTGCCAGCAGCTCGGGGGGGAGGCAGCCCCAGCATTTT
CASSSGGRQPQHF